Following are 11 T cell receptor beta chains from one sample sequenced in a study of neoadjuvant anti-PD-1 for oral cavity cancer (dated by TCRdb to about 2021). Libraries came from the immunoSEQ multiplex PCR assay. Sourced from immuneACCESS, this table was stored by TCRdb with only in-frame sequences that have V and J called. A share of the clones is absent; for the studies checked, an unresolved V gene accounts for under half, and the remainder has no known explanation. This sample has 20,000 to 25,000 clones in its table, and around a quarter of those were observed once. About 16% of the sample is in the top ten clones. This sample's time point label indicates: after neoadjuvant nivolumab, at surgical resection. This sample comprised tumor tissue, obtained after nivolumab (anti-PD-1) treatment. These receptors were obtained from a person between 35 and 79 years old with oral cavity squamous cell carcinoma.

The chain combines TRBV11-2 with TRBJ2-1; 8 nucleotides line up with TRBD1. Germline V lookup: CDR1 SGHAT, CDR2 FQNNGV. V lost 6 bases, J lost 1 base, and 2 bases stayed unmatched. This CDR3 has 14 amino acids. The CDR3 DNA reads as TGTGCCAGCAGTCGACAGGGGTCCTACAATGAGCAGTTCTTC. It is translated as CASSRQGSYNEQFF.

This clone was counted between two and nine times. V and J are TRBV2 and TRBJ2-1, with 13 positions matching TRBD2. The CDR3 is made up of 16 amino acids. V dropped 6 bases and J dropped 5; count of bases not matched to a gene: 7. CDR1 and CDR2 from the germline V gene are SNHLY and FYNNEI. The CDR3 coding sequence is TGTGCCAGCAGGGGACTAGCGGGATACCTAGACAATGAGCAGTTCTTC. Amino acids: CASRGLAGYLDNEQFF.

This clone came up a few times. This sequence joins TRBV18 and TRBJ1-4, with TRBD1 matching 7 bases. Germline trimming cut 0 bases from V and 5 bases from J; bases unmatched to any gene: 3. CDR1 KGHSH and CDR2 LQKENI come from the germline V gene. The CDR3 sequence is 15 residues long. CDR3 DNA sequence: TGTGCCAGCTCACCACCGGGCAGGGGGAATGAAAAACTGTTTTTT. Translated: CASSPPGRGNEKLFF.

This clone was seen repeatedly, ten times or more. The chain recombines TRBV25-1 with TRBJ1-6, with a weak D call TRBD1 (6 bases). Per the germline V gene, CDR1 is MGHDK and CDR2 is SYGVNS. The V end lost 8 bases, the J end lost 0 bases, and 14 bases lay between the germline ends. The CDR3 runs 16 residues. DNA of the CDR3: TGTGCCAGCGGGAGGACAGCGAGCTCCTATAATTCACCCCTCCACTTT. Its protein is CASGRTASSYNSPLHF. The entire variable domain, with the rest obtained from reference TRBV25-1 and TRBJ1-6, is as follows: EADIYQTPRYLVIGTGKKITLECSQTMGHDKMYWYQQDPGMELHLIHYSYGVNSTEKGDLSSESTVSRIRTEHFPLTLESARPSHTSQYLCASGRTASSYNSPLHFGNGTRLTVT.

The chain couples TRBV7-3 to TRBJ2-7; perhaps TRBD2 as D (6 bases). V gave up 5 bases and J gave up 5 bases, with 13 bases separating them. This CDR3 has 13 amino acids. CDR1 is SGHTA, CDR2 FQGTGA, per germline. The CDR3 DNA follows: TGTGCCAGCAGCACTAGCTATGGAGACGAGCAGTACTTC. This sequence encodes CASSTSYGDEQYF.

This clone was found many times. The V call is TRBV5-1, the J call TRBJ2-1, with D perhaps assigned TRBD1 or TRBD2 (6 bases each). Germline-derived CDR1 and CDR2 are SGHRS and YFSETQ. Trimming stripped 4 bases from V and 8 bases from J, with 22 bases between. The CDR3 sequence is 16 residues long. Here the CDR3 reads CASSIGPGGRGDEQFF. CDR3 in DNA: TGCGCCAGCAGCATCGGGCCGGGCGGAAGGGGGGATGAGCAGTTCTTC.

The CDR3 coding sequence is TGTGCCAGCAGTACCCATTGGGACAGCCTCTCCTACGAGCAGTACTTC. Translating it yields CASSTHWDSLSYEQYF. The chain carries TRBV28 and TRBJ2-7; 7 bases align to TRBD1. CDR1 MDHEN and CDR2 SYDVKM come from the germline V gene. This CDR3 has 16 residues. V shed 5 bases and J 0 bases; nucleotides not matched to a gene: 10.

V usage is TRBV6-5 and J usage is TRBJ2-7, with TRBD1 matching over 8 bases. Germline V gene sequence: CDR1 MNHEY, CDR2 SVGAGI. The CDR3 loop spans 14 amino acids. V shed 7 bases, J shed 6 bases, and the junction held 11 bases outside the gene matches. In nucleotides, the CDR3 is TGTGCCAGCACCCAATGGCAGGGGGCTTTCGAGCAGTACTTC. Translating it yields CASTQWQGAFEQYF.

The chain employs TRBV28 and TRBJ2-5; tentative D call: TRBD1 (5 bases). Per the germline V gene, CDR1 is MDHEN and CDR2 is SYDVKM. V dropped 4 bases and J dropped 2 bases, with 8 bases sitting between them. The CDR3 runs to 13 residues. The DNA for the CDR3 is TGTGCCAGCAGTTCAGGGTATCAAGAGACCCAGTACTTC. Translating it yields CASSSGYQETQYF.

Only a few counts were recorded for this clone. This sequence joins TRBV7-3 and TRBJ2-1; 10 bases match TRBD2. The CDR3 extends over 15 amino acids. Germline trimming cut 2 bases from V and 6 bases from J; bases unmatched to any gene: 4. Per germline, CDR1 SGHTA and CDR2 FQGTGA. CDR3 amino acids: CASSLLAGDVNEQFF. Here the CDR3 DNA reads TGTGCCAGCAGCTTACTAGCGGGAGACGTCAATGAGCAGTTCTTC.

The V and J genes are TRBV7-2 and TRBJ2-1, with 9 bases matching TRBD1. Germline-derived CDR1 and CDR2 are SGHTA and FQGNSA. The CDR3 sequence is 15 residues long. After removal of 5 bases from V and 2 bases from J, the junction contained 4 bases not matched to a gene. Here the CDR3 DNA reads TGTGCCAGCAGCAGAAGACAGGGGGCCTACAATGAGCAGTTCTTC. Its protein is CASSRRQGAYNEQFF.